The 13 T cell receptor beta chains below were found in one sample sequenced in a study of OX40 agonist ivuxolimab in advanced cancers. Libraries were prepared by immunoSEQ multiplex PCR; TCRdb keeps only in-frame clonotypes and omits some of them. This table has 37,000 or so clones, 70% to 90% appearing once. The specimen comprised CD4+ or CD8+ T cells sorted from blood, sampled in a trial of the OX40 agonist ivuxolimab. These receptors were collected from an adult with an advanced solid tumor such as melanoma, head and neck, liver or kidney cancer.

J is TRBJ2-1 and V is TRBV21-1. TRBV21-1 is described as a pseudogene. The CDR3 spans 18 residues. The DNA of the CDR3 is TGTGCCAGCAGCAAAGTTCCCCCGGTGTCAGTATCCTACAATGAGCAGTTCTTC. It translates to CASSKVPPVSVSYNEQFF.

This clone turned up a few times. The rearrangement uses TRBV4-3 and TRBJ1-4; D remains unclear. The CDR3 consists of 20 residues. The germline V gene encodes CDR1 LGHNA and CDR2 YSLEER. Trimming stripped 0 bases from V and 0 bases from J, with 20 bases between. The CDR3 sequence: CASSQESGLESATTNEKLFF. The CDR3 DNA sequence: TGCGCCAGCAGCCAAGAATCGGGCCTTGAGTCGGCAACAACTAATGAAAAACTGTTTTTT.

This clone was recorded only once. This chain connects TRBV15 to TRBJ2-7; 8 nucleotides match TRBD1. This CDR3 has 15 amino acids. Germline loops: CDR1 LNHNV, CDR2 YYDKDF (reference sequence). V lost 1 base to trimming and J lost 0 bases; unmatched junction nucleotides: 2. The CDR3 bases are TGTGCCACCAGCAGAGGACAGGGGCCCTCCTACGAGCAGTACTTC. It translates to CATSRGQGPSYEQYF.

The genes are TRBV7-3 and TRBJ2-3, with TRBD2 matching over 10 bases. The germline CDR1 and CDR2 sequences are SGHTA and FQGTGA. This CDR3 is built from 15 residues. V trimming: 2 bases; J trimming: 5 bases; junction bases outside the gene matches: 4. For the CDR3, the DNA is TGTGCCAGCAGCTTATCTAGCGGGGGTGGAGATACGCAGTATTTT. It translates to CASSLSSGGGDTQYF.

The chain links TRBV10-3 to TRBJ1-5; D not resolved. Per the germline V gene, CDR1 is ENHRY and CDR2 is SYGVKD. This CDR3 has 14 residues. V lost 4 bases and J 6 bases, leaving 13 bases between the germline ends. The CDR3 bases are TGTGCCATCAGTGGGGAGGGAGTCAGTCAGCCCCAGCATTTT. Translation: CAISGEGVSQPQHF.

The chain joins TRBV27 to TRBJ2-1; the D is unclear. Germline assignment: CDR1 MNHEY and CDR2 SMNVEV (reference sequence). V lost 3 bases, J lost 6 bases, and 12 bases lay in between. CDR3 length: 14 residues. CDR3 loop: CASSLVLVGNEQFF. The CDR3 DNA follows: TGTGCCAGCAGTTTGGTCTTAGTGGGCAATGAGCAGTTCTTC.

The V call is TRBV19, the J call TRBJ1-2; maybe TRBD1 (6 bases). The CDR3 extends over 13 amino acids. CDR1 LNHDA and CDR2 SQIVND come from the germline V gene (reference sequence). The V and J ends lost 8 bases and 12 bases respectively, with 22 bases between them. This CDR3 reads CASQNPYSGANTF. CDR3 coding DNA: TGTGCCAGTCAAAACCCTTATTCGGGGGCTAACACCTTC.

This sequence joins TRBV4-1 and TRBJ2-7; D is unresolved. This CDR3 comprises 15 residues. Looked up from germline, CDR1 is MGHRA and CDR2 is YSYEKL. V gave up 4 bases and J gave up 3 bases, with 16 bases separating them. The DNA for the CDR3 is TGCGCCAGCAGCCTTCTCCAGGAAACTCGCTACGAGCAGTACTTC. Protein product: CASSLLQETRYEQYF.

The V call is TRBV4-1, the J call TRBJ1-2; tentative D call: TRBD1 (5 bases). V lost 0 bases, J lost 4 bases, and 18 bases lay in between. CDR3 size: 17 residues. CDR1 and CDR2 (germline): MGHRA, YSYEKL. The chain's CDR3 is CASSQEWYPTGRYGYTF. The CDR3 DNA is TGCGCCAGCAGCCAAGAATGGTACCCGACGGGACGCTATGGCTACACCTTC.

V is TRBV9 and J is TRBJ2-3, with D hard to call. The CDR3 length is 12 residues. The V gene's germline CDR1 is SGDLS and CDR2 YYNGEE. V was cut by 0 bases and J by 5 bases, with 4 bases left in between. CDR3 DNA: TGTGCCAGCAGCGTAGAGGGAGATACGCAGTATTTT. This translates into CASSVEGDTQYF.

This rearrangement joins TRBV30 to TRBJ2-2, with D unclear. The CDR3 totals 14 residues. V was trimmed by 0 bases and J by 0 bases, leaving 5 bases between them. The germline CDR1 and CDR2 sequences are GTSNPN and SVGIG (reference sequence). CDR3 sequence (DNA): TGTGCCTGGAGTGTAACTGCGAACACCGGGGAGCTGTTTTTT. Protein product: CAWSVTANTGELFF.

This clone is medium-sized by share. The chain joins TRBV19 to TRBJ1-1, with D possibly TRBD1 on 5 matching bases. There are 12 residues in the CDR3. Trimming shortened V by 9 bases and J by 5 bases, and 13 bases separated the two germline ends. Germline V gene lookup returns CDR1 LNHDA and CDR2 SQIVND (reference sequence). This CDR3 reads CASGTGGTEAFF. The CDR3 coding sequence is TGTGCCAGCGGGACTGGGGGGACTGAAGCTTTCTTT.

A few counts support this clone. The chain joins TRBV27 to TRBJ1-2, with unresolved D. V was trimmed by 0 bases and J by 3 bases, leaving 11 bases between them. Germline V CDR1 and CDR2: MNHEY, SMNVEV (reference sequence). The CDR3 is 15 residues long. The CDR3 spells CASSLSGLLDYGYTF. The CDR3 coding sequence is TGTGCCAGCAGTTTATCGGGTTTGTTGGACTATGGCTACACCTTC.